The T cell receptor (beta chain) described here comes from a study of regulatory T cells in long-lasting Graves disease (dated by TCRdb to 2020 to 2022). In terms of the full investigation: Patients with newly diagnosed Graves' disease had been on antithyroid drugs for under 3 months. This study used TCR sequencing and RNA sequencing of peripheral blood to compare persistent Graves' disease patients against newly diagnosed Graves' disease patients. The study took place in China and was registered as a clinical trial. TCR sequencing covered around 13 persistent and 20 or so newly diagnosed Graves' disease patients, 33 samples in total. The paper's findings and limits, for the study overall: Sequencing and analysis were restricted to the TCR beta chain. The small sample size was acknowledged by the authors as a limitation that may reduce accuracy. Persistent disease showed preferential use of TRBV28, TRBJ1-2 and TRBJ2-5, whereas newly diagnosed disease favored TRBV20-1 and TRBJ2-1. Compared with newly diagnosed patients, persistent Graves' disease patients had lower TCR Shannon entropy and fewer highly expanded clones, which suggests clonal expansion. A larger number of public clonotypes was shared among persistent patients (about 2,700) than among newly diagnosed patients (approximately 1,000). Only peripheral blood was studied, because thyroid tissue, the primary lesion, was inaccessible.

Trimming at the junction amounts to 7 bases on V and 5 bases on J, and the germline ends lie 24 bases apart. Per the germline V gene (reference sequence), LNHDA is the CDR1 and SQIVND is the CDR2. The CDR3 spans 17 residues, from the cysteine through the phenylalanine. Only the CDR3 region is kept as DNA, spanning 51 bases read in frame from base 1. The time point label, as the study defines it: newly diagnosed GD, antithyroid drugs for less than 3 months. RNA was extracted from PBMCs in TRIzol for both TCR sequencing and RNA sequencing. The diagnosis of Graves' disease was made according to American Thyroid Association guidelines. Patients for the study were recruited at an endocrinology department in Xi'an, China. From each patient, about 8.9 milliliters of peripheral blood was collected into an EDTA anticoagulant tube. Ficoll Paque Plus density gradient separation was used to isolate PBMCs, and no further T cell sorting was done. An Agilent 2100 Bioanalyzer and agarose gel were used to check RNA quality, and a NanoDrop 2000 was used to measure RNA concentration.

In regard to this clonotype: Its recognized antigen is unknown. Base qualities are not at hand, and no much larger clone is one base apart.

Receptor amplification or capture employed multiplex PCR. The sequencer listed for this sample is Illumina HiSeq 4000. iRepertoire HTBI primers and Arm-PCR amplification of CDR3 regions were used to construct TCR beta libraries. Gel purification was performed on PCR products prior to sequencing. The study's processing was this. Gene usage analysis of CDR3 amino acid clonotypes relied on the 62 TRBV and more than twelve TRBJ segments identified across samples. COPE and FqMerger were used to merge the filtered high-quality paired reads into contigs. Contigs were aligned with BLAST to IMGT TRBV, TRBD and TRBJ reference genes, and CDR3 was defined per IMGT. Any clonotype with a frequency above 0.1% was classified as a highly expanded clone. Shannon entropy served as the measure of repertoire diversity, while the Gini coefficient captured V-J evenness. A clonotype was considered public if more than one individual shared it. TCRdb itself trimmed the public reads at Q25 with fastp, ran MiXCR and retained productive beta chains. CDR3 protein duplicates are merged, each entry listing the most common genes and DNA. TCRdb, not the original authors, processed these V and J calls. Within this sample are about 610,000 distinct CDR3 sequences, with around 16% of them counted one time only. Around 12% of the sample goes to the ten largest clones.

These sequences were also reported in another study, on T cells in Graves' hyperthyroidism and ophthalmopathy. Reported in the second study: Graves' hyperthyroidism was defined as stable when no progression to ophthalmopathy occurred over 18 months of follow-up. Hyperthyroidism patients were aged 18 to 65 years and newly diagnosed, with disease duration of less than 2 months. The study excluded patients with uncontrolled infections, other autoimmune diseases, pregnancy or lactation. Diagnoses relied on clinical symptoms, serum thyroxine and TRAb, thyroid ultrasound and orbital computed tomography. The first round of RT-PCR for the TCR CDR3 was performed with the HTBI primer set and the Qiagen OneStep RT-PCR kit. Most expanded thyroid clonotypes (frequency above 0.001) were also detected in blood, a finding suggesting that blood repertoires may reflect thyroid immune responses. A model built on a 13 V-J signature distinguished ophthalmopathy from stable hyperthyroidism, reaching 85% to 90% sensitivity and under 84% specificity in cross-validation and 80%/75% in testing. In validation, the model predicted progression to ophthalmopathy with 55% to 71% sensitivity and around 72% specificity, a median of around 6.6 months before onset. TCR V-J signatures able to tell the groups apart were searched for in a discovery cohort of around 95 patients, of whom 43 had Graves' ophthalmopathy and under 65 had stable Graves' hyperthyroidism. Prospective prediction of ophthalmopathy was tested in an independent validation cohort of 18 to 20 hyperthyroidism patients and around 16 patients who later progressed to ophthalmopathy. The roughly 100 discovery patients were randomly divided into training and test sets at a 7:3 ratio. In addition, the study compared T-cell repertoires in thyroid tissue and in blood from over 5 Graves' hyperthyroidism patients. Following sampling, methimazole starting at 30 mg daily was given to hyperthyroidism patients, and high-dose intravenous methylprednisolone was given to ophthalmopathy patients. A second multiplex PCR round built the libraries, followed by size selection and purification. Paired-end sequencing of the libraries was performed with 100 bp reads on an Illumina HiSeq2000. SOAPnuke was used to process the raw data, throwing out any read that contained adapters or uncalled bases, had a mean Phred below 15, or lacked an exact constant-primer or identifier match. COPE v1.2.5 was used to merge the high-quality paired reads, and each unique nucleotide sequence was defined as a clonotype. MiTCR v1.1 was used to align clonotypes to the IMGT TRBV, TRBD and TRBJ reference segments. Analysis was restricted to V-J combinations with a frequency above 0.0001, which covered 98% to 99.2% of repertoires. A TCS score was defined as the ratio between F50 (clonal expansion) and ExV (chaos), using BLOSUM62-based TCRdist between CDR3 peptides within each V-J. Welch's t-statistics and random forest reduced 450 to 600 V-J features to roughly 13, which were used in a naive Bayes classifier (R e1071). Sample size was not statistically predetermined, and investigators were not blinded to group allocation. According to the paper, TCR Vbeta CDR3 sequencing was carried out on approximately 140 peripheral blood samples, which came from more than 40 ophthalmopathy, 75 to 80 hyperthyroidism and around 17 progressor patients.

The chain joins TRBV19 to TRBJ2-1, with a tentative D call of TRBD1 or TRBD2, each matching 6 bases. The starting material was peripheral blood mononuclear cells (PBMCs), obtained at new diagnosis, from a patient treated with antithyroid drugs. The clonotype originates from a man aged 18 to 30 with Graves disease. Donor details come from another sample of the same person, matched by shared clones. For the CDR3, the sequence is CASTRREPHEGDNEQFF. The DNA sequence is TGTGCCAGTACCCGCCGGGAGCCTCACGAGGGGGACAATGAGCAGTTCTTC.